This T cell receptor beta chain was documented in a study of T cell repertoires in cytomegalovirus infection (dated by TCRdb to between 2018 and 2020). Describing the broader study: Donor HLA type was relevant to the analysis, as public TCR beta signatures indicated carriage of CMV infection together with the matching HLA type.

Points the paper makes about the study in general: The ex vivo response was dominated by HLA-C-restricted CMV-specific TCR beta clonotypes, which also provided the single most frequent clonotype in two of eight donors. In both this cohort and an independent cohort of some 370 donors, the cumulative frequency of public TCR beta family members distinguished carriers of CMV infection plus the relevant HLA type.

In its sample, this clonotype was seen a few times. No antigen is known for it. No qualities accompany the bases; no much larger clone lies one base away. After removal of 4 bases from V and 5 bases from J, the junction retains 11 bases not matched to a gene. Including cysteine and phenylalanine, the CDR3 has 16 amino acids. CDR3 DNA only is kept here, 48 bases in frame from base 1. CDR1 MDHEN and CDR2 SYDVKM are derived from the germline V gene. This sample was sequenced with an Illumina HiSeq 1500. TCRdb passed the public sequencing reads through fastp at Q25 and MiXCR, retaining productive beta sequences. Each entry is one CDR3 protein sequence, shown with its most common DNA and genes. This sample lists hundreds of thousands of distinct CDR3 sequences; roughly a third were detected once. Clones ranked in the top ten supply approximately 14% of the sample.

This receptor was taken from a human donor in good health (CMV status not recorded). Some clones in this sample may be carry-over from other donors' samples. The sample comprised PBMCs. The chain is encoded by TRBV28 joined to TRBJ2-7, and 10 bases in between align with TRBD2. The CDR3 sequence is CASSSPSGGGVHEQYF. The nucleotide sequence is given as TGTGCCAGCAGTTCACCTAGCGGGGGCGGGGTCCACGAGCAGTACTTC.